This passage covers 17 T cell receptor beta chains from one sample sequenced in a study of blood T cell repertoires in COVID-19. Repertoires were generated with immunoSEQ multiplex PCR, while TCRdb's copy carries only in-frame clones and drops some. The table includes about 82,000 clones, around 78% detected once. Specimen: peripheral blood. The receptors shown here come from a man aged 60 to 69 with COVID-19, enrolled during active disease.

CDR3 residues: CASSSRQGRLDTQYF. CDR3 nucleotide sequence: TGTGCCAGCAGCTCGCGACAGGGTCGGCTGGATACGCAGTATTTT. The rearrangement links TRBV5-8 to TRBJ2-3, with 7 nucleotides matching TRBD1. CDR3 length equals 15 residues. J lost 6 bases, V lost 3 bases, and 10 bases had no gene match. Germline V gene lookup returns CDR1 SGHTS and CDR2 YDEGEE.

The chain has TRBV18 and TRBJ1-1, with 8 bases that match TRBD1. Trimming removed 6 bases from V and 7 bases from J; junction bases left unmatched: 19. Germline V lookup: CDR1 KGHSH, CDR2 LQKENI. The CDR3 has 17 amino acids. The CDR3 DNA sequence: TGTGCCAGCTCTCGAGGGGGAGCAGGGGGCGATCCCAGTGAAGCTTTCTTT. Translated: CASSRGGAGGDPSEAFF.

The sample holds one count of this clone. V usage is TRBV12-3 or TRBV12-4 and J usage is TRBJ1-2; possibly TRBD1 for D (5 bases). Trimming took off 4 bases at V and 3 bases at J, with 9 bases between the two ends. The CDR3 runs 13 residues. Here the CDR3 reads CASSSARDYGYTF. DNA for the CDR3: TGTGCCAGCAGTTCCGCCAGGGACTATGGCTACACCTTC.

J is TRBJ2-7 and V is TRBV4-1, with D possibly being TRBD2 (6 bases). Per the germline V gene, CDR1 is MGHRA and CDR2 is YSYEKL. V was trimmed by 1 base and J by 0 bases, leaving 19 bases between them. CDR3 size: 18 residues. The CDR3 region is CASSQALLAGLDSYEQYF. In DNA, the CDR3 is TGCGCCAGCAGCCAAGCCCTACTAGCCGGTCTCGACTCCTACGAGCAGTACTTC.

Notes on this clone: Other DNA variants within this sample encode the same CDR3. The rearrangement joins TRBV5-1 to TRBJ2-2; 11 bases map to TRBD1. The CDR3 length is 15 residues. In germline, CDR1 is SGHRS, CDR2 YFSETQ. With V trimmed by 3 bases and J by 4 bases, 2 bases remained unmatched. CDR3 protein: CASSSGQGGTGELFF. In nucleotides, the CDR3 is TGCGCCAGCAGCTCGGGACAGGGGGGCACCGGGGAGCTGTTTTTT.

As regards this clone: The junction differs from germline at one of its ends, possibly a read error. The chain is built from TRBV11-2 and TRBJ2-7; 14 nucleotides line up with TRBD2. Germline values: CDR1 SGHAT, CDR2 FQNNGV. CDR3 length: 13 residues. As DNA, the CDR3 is TGTGCCAGCAGCCTCGAGACTAGCGGGGGGGTGATCTTC. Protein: CASSLETSGGVIF. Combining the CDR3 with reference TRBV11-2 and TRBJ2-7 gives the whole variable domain EAGVAQSPRYKIIEKRQSVAFWCNPISGHATLYWYQQILGQGPKLLIQFQNNGVVDDSQLPKDRFSAERLKGVDSTLKIQPAKLEDSAVYLCASSLETSGGVIFGPGTRLTVT.

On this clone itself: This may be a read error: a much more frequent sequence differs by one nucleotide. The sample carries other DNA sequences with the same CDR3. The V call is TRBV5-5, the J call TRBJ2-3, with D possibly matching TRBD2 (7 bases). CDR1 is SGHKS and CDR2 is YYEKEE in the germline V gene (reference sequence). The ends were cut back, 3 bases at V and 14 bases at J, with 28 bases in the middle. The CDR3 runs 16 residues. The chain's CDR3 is CASSWGGGGRALPGYF. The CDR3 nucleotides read TGTGCCAGCAGCTGGGGAGGGGGGGGGAGGGCCCTCCCTGGGTATTTT.

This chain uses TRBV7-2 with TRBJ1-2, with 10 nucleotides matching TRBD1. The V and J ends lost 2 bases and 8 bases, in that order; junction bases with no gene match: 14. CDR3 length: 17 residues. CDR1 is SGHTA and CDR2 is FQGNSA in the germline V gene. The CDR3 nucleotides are TGTGCCAGCAGCTTAAACCCTCTTCTGGGACAGGGGAACGGCTACACCTTC. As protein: CASSLNPLLGQGNGYTF. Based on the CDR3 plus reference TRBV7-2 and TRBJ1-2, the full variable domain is GAGVSQSPSNKVTEKGKDVELRCDPISGHTALYWYRQSLGQGLEFLIYFQGNSAPDKSGLPSDRFSAERTGGSVSTLTIQRTQQEDSAVYLCASSLNPLLGQGNGYTFGSGTRLTVV.

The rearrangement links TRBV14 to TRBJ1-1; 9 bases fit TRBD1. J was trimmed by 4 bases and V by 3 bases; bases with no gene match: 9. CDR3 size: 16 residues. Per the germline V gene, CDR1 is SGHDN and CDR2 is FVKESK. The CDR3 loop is CASSQPGQGSSTEAFF. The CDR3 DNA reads TGTGCCAGCAGCCAGCCGGGACAGGGATCGTCCACTGAAGCTTTCTTT.

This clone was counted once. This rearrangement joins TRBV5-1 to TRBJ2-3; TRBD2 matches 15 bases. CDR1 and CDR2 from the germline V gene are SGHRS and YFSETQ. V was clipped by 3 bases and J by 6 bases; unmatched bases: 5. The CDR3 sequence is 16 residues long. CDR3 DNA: TGCGCCAGCAGCTCAGGACTAGCGGGAGGGGGGGATACGCAGTATTTT. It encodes CASSSGLAGGGDTQYF.

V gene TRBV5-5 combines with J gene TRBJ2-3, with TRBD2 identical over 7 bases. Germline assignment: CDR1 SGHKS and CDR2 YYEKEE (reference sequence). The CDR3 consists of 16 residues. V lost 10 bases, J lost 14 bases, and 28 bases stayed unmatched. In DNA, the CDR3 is TGTGCCCCCTGCTTGGGTGGGGGGGGGAGGGCCCTCCCTGGGTATTTT. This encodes CAPCLGGGGRALPGYF.

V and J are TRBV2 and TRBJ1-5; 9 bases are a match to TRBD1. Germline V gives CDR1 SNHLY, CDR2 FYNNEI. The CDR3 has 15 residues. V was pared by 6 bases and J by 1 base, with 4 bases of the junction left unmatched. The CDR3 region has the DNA TGTGCCAGCAGAGGACAGGGGAAAAGCAATCAGCCCCAGCATTTT. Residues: CASRGQGKSNQPQHF.

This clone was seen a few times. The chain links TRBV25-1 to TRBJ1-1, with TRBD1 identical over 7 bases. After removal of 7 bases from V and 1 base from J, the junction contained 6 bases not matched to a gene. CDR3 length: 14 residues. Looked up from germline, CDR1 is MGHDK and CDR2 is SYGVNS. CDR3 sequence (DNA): TGTGCCAGCACCACAGGGGCAGGGAACACTGAAGCTTTCTTT. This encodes CASTTGAGNTEAFF.

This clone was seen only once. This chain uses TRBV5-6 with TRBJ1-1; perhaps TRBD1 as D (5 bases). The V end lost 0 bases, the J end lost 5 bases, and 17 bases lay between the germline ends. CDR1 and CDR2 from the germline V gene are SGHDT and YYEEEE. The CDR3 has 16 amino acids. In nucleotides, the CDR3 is TGTGCCAGCAGCTTGGATGGGGGTGGAGCGGGTACTGAAGCTTTCTTT. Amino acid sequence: CASSLDGGGAGTEAFF.

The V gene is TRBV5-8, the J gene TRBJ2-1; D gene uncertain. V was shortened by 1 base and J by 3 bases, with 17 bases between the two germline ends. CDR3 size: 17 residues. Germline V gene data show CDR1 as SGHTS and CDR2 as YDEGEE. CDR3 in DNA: TGTGCCAGCAGCTTGCGGAGCCGCTTAATGGGCTACAATGAGCAGTTCTTC. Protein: CASSLRSRLMGYNEQFF.

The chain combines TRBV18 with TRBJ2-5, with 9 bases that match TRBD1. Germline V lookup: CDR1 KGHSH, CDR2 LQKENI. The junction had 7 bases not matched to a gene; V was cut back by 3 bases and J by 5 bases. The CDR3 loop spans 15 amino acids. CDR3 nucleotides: TGTGCCAGCTCACCCTGGGACAGGGTTTTGGAGACCCAGTACTTC. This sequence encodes CASSPWDRVLETQYF.

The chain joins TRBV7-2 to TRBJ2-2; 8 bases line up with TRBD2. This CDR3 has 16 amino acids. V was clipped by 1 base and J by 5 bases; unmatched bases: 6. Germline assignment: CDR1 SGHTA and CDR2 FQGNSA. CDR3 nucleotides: TGTGCCAGCAGCTTAGGAAGCGGGAGAGGAACCGGGGAGCTGTTTTTT. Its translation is CASSLGSGRGTGELFF.